This T cell receptor beta chain appears in the sequencing data of a study of Ad26.COV2.S vaccination and SARS-CoV-2 variants. Treatment in this sample: some 20 received Ad26.COV2.S at low or high dose, single or two shots; about 5 received placebo; per-sample allocation not given. Sampling occurred on day 63 after the first vaccine or placebo injection. Ad26 vector vaccine expressed Wuhan-strain SARS-CoV-2 spike. Here immunoSEQ multiplex PCR was the method, and the copy in TCRdb shows in-frame clones only, minus some. The sample holds a few hundred thousand clones, roughly 90% seen once. On this clone itself: The target antigen is unknown.

Study-wide findings and caveats: In vaccinated individuals, spike-specific CD8+ and CD4+ T cell responses reportedly displayed substantial breadth.

This TCR was recovered from a person between 18 and 65 years old who received the Ad26.COV2.S COVID-19 vaccine or a placebo. Here the sequenced sample was peripheral blood, taken in a trial of Ad26.COV2.S vaccine versus placebo.

The CDR3 protein is CASSLARGWRNQPQHF. The CDR3 region has the DNA TGTGCCAGCAGCTTGGCCCGGGGGTGGCGAAATCAGCCCCAGCATTTT. The rearrangement uses TRBV5-8 and TRBJ1-5, with D perhaps matching TRBD1 (5 bases). The V gene lost 0 bases and the J gene lost 4 bases, with 14 bases spanning the gap. Germline CDR1 and CDR2: SGHTS and YDEGEE. The CDR3 contains 16 residues.